Presented here are 12 T cell receptor beta chains from one specimen sequenced in a study of vaccination and CD4 T cells after COVID-19. No cognate antigen is known for these TCRs. Treatment of the sample: roughly 11-day PBMC culture with coronavirus spike peptide pools or control peptides (ViraFEST assay). The assay that was used to sequence DNA from cultured CD4+ T cells was the Oncomine TCR Beta short-read assay. TCRdb fed the PCR reads into MiXCR, producing one record per CDR3 protein. Here the sample spans approximately 15,000 distinct CDR3 sequences, 40% being singletons. Sequences were obtained from CD4+ T cells from blood, cultured in vitro. Receptors were obtained from a human donor who had recovered from COVID-19.

The sample holds a few counts of this clonotype. This chain joins TRBV15 and TRBJ1-2; 8 nucleotides align to TRBD1. Losses at the gene ends were 1 base for V and 4 bases for J; bases not matched to a gene: 2. The CDR3 extends over 14 amino acids. CDR1 LNHNV and CDR2 YYDKDF come from the germline V gene (reference sequence). The CDR3 DNA follows: TGTGCCACCAGCAGAGCAGACAGGGGCTATGGCTACACCTTC. It specifies CATSRADRGYGYTF. Looking up the rest from reference TRBV15 and TRBJ1-2 gives the full variable domain: DAMVIQNPRYQVTQFGKPVTLSCSQTLNHNVMYWYQQKSSQAPKLLFHYYDKDFNNEADTPDNFQSRRPNTSFCFLDIRSPGLGDTAMYLCATSRADRGYGYTFGSGTRLTVV.

This clonotype has only a few counts. The chain joins TRBV28 to TRBJ1-6; D gene unclear. V dropped 3 bases and J dropped 8 bases, with 11 bases sitting between them. The CDR3 spans 14 residues. Germline V gives CDR1 MDHEN, CDR2 SYDVKM. Written as DNA, the CDR3 is TGTGCCAGCAGTTTGGGTCAGTGGGATTCACCCCTCCACTTT. This codes for CASSLGQWDSPLHF.

V usage is TRBV2 and J usage is TRBJ1-1; tentative D call: TRBD1 (5 bases). Germline lookup yields CDR1 SNHLY and CDR2 FYNNEI. V dropped 8 bases and J dropped 1 base, with 11 bases sitting between them. The CDR3 loop spans 13 amino acids. The CDR3 protein is CASSWGGNTEAFF. CDR3 nucleotides: TGTGCCAGCTCTTGGGGGGGGAACACTGAAGCTTTCTTT.

The chain uses TRBV6-1 and TRBJ1-2; D is ambiguous. V was shortened by 5 bases and J by 6 bases, with 13 bases between the two germline ends. CDR3 length equals 13 residues. The germline CDR1 and CDR2 sequences are MNHNS and SASEGT. The CDR3 region is CASSRHSGNGYTF. The CDR3 bases are TGTGCCAGCAGTCGACACTCGGGTAATGGCTACACCTTC.

This clonotype has a handful of counts. The CDR3: CATEGDGSQPQHF. As DNA, the CDR3 is TGTGCCACGGAGGGGGATGGGAGTCAGCCCCAGCATTTT. The V gene is TRBV2, the J gene TRBJ1-5, with TRBD1 as a possible D gene (6 bases). Germline assignment: CDR1 SNHLY and CDR2 FYNNEI. Trimming took 10 bases from V and 6 from J, leaving 16 bases between them. This CDR3 spans 13 amino acids.

This clonotype has a handful of counts. The V call is TRBV7-2, the J call TRBJ1-3; D is perhaps TRBD1 (5 bases). The CDR3 extends over 17 amino acids. V lost 1 base and J 0 bases, leaving 13 bases between the germline ends. The germline V gene has CDR1 SGHTA and CDR2 FQGNSA. The CDR3 region is CASSLEIGAYSGNTIYF. For the CDR3, the DNA is TGTGCCAGCAGCTTAGAGATAGGGGCTTACTCTGGAAACACCATATATTTT.

This clonotype was seen a few times. This chain connects TRBV6-1 to TRBJ1-3; TRBD1 is a possible D gene (5 bases). The CDR3 is made up of 14 amino acids. Germline CDR1 reads MNHNS; CDR2 reads SASEGT. V was pared by 4 bases and J by 4 bases, with 11 bases between. The CDR3 loop is CASSVGAEGNTIYF. In nucleotides, the CDR3 is TGTGCCAGCAGTGTTGGGGCAGAAGGAAACACCATATATTTT.

The chain has TRBV15 and TRBJ2-1, with TRBD2 matching 12 bases. Germline loops: CDR1 LNHNV, CDR2 YYDKDF (reference sequence). The V and J ends lost 1 base and 4 bases, in that order; junction bases with no gene match: 2. The CDR3 extends over 16 amino acids. DNA of the CDR3: TGTGCCACCAGCAGAGGAACTAGCGGGGGGTACAATGAGCAGTTCTTC. Residues: CATSRGTSGGYNEQFF. The complete variable domain, with remaining parts taken from reference TRBV15 and TRBJ2-1, reads DAMVIQNPRYQVTQFGKPVTLSCSQTLNHNVMYWYQQKSSQAPKLLFHYYDKDFNNEADTPDNFQSRRPNTSFCFLDIRSPGLGDTAMYLCATSRGTSGGYNEQFFGPGTRLTVL.

The chain uses TRBV20-1 and TRBJ2-5; 11 nucleotides match TRBD2. The J segment lost 2 bases and the V segment lost 0 bases, leaving 8 bases of the junction unmatched. The V gene's germline CDR1 is DFQATT and CDR2 SNEGSKA (reference sequence). The CDR3 has 17 amino acids. The CDR3 is CSARDWLAGGRQETQYF. The CDR3 DNA reads TGCAGTGCTAGAGATTGGCTAGCGGGAGGACGTCAAGAGACCCAGTACTTC.

J is TRBJ2-5 and V is TRBV7-2; D is unclear. Germline V lookup: CDR1 SGHTA, CDR2 FQGNSA. CDR3 length: 13 amino acids. The ends were cut back, 1 base at V and 6 bases at J, with 9 bases in the middle. CDR3 nucleotides: TGTGCCAGCAGCTTAGAGTCGCGGCAGACCCAGTACTTC. Translating gives CASSLESRQTQYF.

The chain carries TRBV24-1 and TRBJ2-5; 9 nucleotides align to TRBD2. CDR1 and CDR2 from the germline V gene are KGHDR and SFDVKD. J gave up 5 bases and V 6 bases, and 18 bases lay outside the gene matches. This CDR3 region has 18 residues. CDR3 region: CATSRGGLSSGNFETQYF. The CDR3, as DNA: TGTGCCACCAGTCGGGGTGGGTTGTCTAGCGGGAACTTCGAGACCCAGTACTTC.

CDR3 residues: CASSLLGAPRTYNSPLHF. CDR3 coding DNA: TGTGCCAGCAGTTTATTGGGGGCCCCCAGAACTTATAATTCACCCCTCCACTTT. V gene TRBV28 combines with J gene TRBJ1-6; tentatively, D is TRBD1 (6 bases). The CDR3 spans 18 residues. Germline assignment: CDR1 MDHEN and CDR2 SYDVKM. V was cut by 1 base and J by 4 bases, with 17 bases left in between.